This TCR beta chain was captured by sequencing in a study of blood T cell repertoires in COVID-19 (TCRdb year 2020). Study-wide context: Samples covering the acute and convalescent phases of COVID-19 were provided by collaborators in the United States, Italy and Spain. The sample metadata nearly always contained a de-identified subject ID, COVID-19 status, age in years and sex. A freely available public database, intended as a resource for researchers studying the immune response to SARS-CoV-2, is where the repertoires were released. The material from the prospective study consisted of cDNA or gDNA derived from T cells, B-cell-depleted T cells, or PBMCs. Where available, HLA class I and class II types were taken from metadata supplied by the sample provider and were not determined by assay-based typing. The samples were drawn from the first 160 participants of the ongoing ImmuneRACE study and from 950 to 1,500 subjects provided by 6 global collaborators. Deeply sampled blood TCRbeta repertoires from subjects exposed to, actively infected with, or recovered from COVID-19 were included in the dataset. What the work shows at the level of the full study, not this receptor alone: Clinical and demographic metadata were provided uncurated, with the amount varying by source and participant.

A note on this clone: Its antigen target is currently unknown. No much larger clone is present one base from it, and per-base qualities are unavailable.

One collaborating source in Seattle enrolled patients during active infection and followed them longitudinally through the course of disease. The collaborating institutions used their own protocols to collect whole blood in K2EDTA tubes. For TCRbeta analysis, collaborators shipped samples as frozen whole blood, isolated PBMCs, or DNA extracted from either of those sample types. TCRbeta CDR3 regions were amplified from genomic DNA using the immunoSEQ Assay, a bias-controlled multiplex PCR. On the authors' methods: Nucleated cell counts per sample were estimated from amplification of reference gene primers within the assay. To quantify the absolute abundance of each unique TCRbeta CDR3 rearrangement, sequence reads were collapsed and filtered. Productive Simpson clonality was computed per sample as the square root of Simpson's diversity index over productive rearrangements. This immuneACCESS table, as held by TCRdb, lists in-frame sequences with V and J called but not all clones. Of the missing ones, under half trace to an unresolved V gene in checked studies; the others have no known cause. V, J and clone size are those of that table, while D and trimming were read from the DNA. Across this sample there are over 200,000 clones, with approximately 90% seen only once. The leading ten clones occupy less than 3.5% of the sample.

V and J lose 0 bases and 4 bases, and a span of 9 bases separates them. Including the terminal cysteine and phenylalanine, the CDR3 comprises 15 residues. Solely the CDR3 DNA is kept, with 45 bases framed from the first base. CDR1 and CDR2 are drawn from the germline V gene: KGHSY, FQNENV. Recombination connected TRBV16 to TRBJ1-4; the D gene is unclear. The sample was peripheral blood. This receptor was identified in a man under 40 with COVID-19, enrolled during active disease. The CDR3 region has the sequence CASSQSATGNEKLFF. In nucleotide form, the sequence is TGTGCCAGCAGCCAATCCGCGACGGGTAATGAAAAACTGTTTTTT. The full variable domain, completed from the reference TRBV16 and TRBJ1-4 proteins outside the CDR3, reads GEEVAQTPKHLVRGEGQKAKLYCAPIKGHSYVFWYQQVLKNEFKFLISFQNENVFDETGMPKERFSAKCLPNSPCSLEIQATKLEDSAVYFCASSQSATGNEKLFFGSGTQLSVL.